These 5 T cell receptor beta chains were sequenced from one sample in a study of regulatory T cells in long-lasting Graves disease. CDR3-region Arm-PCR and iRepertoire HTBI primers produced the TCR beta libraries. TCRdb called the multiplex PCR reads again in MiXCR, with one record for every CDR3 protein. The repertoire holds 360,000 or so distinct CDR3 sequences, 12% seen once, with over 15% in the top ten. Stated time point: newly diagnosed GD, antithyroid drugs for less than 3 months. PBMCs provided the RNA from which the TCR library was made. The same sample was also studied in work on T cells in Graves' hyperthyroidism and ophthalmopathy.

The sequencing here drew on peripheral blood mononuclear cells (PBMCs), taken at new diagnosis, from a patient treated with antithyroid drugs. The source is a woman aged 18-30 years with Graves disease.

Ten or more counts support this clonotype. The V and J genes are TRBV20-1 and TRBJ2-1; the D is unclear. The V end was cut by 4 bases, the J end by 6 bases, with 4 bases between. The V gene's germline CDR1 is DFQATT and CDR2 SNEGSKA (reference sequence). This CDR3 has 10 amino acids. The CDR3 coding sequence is TGCAGTGCTATACTCAATGAGCAGTTCTTC. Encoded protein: CSAILNEQFF.

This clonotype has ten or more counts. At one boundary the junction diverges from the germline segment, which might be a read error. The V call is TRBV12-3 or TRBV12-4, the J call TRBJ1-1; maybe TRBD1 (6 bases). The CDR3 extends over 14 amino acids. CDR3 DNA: TGTGCCAGCAGCTTAGCGCCAGGGGACACTGAAGCTTTCTTT. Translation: CASSLAPGDTEAFF.

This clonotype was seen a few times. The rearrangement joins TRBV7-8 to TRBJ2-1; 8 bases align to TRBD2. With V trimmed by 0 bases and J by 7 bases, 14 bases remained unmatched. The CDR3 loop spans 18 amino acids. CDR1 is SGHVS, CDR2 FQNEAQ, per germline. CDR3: CASSLAVEVGRAWNEQFF. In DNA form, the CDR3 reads TGTGCCAGCAGCTTAGCGGTAGAGGTCGGGAGGGCCTGGAATGAGCAGTTCTTC.

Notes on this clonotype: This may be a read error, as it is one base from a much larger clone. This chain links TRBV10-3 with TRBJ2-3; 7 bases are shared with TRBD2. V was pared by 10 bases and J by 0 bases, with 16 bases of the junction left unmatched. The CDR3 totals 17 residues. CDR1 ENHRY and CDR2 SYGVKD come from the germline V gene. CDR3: CATEGAGSRASTDTQYF. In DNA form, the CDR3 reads TGTGCCACGGAGGGAGCGGGATCTAGGGCTAGCACAGATACGCAGTATTTT.

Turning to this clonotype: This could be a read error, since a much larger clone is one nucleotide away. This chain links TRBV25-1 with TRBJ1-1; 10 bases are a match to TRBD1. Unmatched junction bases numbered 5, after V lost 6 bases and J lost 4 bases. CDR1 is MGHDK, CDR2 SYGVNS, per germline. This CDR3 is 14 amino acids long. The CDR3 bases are TGTGCCAGCAGGGATAGGACAGGGGGCACTGAAGCTTTCTTT. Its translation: CASRDRTGGTEAFF.